This TCR beta chain was documented in a study of siplizumab effects on memory and regulatory T cells. Study outcomes and limitations: Only a minor fraction of alloreactive clones mapped to unstimulated subsets. In unstimulated cells, naive T cells appeared more diverse than memory T cells and seemed major alloresponse contributors.

TCRdb's table, derived via immunoSEQ multiplex PCR, lists solely in-frame clones and lacks some. Found here are some 100,000 clones, roughly 92% of them singletons; the top ten hold under 0.65%. For this clone: The target antigen is unknown.

The specimen sequenced was Tregs sorted from blood. This clonotype was obtained from a human donor in good health.

The CDR3 sequence: CASSVQAGELFF. CDR3 nucleotide sequence: TGTGCCAGCAGTGTACAGGCCGGGGAGCTGTTTTTT. V and J are TRBV2 and TRBJ2-2; D perhaps matches TRBD1 (5 bases). The germline V gene encodes CDR1 SNHLY and CDR2 FYNNEI. The V gene lost 4 bases and the J gene lost 6 bases, with 6 bases spanning the gap. This CDR3 is built from 12 residues.